Below, one T cell receptor beta chain is given with its context. Repertoires were generated with immunoSEQ multiplex PCR, while TCRdb's copy carries only in-frame clones and drops some. This table holds about 98,000 clones, roughly nine tenths found once. V lost 6 bases, J lost 5 bases, and 9 bases stayed unmatched. The CDR3 length is 15 residues. Germline CDR1 SNHLY, CDR2 FYNNEI. These data are taken from a study of control samples from healthy donors and cancer patients. Sequencing was carried out using blood. The chain combines TRBV2 with TRBJ2-7, with TRBD2 matching over 11 bases. This TCR was sampled from a woman aged 18-29 years in good health. The CDR3 region is CASRTETSGVHEQYF. The DNA of the CDR3 is TGTGCCAGCAGGACCGAGACTAGCGGGGTCCACGAGCAGTACTTC.